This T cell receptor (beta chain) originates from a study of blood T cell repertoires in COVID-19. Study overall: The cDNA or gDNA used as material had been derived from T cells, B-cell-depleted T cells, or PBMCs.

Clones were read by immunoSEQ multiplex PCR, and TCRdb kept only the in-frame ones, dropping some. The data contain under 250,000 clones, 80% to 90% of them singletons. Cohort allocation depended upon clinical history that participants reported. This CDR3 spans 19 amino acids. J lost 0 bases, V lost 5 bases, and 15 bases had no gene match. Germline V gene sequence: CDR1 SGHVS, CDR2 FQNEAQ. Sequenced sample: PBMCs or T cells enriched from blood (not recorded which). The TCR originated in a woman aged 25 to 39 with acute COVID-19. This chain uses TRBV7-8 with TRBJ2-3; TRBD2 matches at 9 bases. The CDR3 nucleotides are TGTGCCAGCAGCCTAGGCGGGGGGGCCGTTACTGAAAGCACAGATACGCAGTATTTT. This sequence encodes CASSLGGGAVTESTDTQYF.